The next 29 T cell receptor beta chains were all read from a single sample in a study of ipilimumab plus nivolumab after autologous stem cell transplantation. Here immunoSEQ multiplex PCR was the method, and the copy in TCRdb shows in-frame clones only, minus some. This sample has about 2,100 clones, with 75% to 85% found just once. The sequencing used PBMCs, collected in a trial of ipilimumab plus nivolumab as post-transplant consolidation. These receptors all come from a male donor with multiple myeloma.

This clone was detected once. J is TRBJ2-7 and V is TRBV6-5; D remains ambiguous. This CDR3 contains 12 residues. Trimming left V 6 bases short and J 6 bases short, with 12 bases between. Germline CDR1 MNHEY, CDR2 SVGAGI. The CDR3 DNA follows: TGTGCCAGCAGCTCTACTAACTCCGAGCAGTACTTC. Residues: CASSSTNSEQYF.

The CDR3: CASSLMSSGWYNEQFF. In nucleotides, the CDR3 is TGTGCCAGCAGCTTGATGTCTAGCGGTTGGTACAATGAGCAGTTCTTC. The V and J genes are TRBV5-8 and TRBJ2-1; TRBD2 agrees at 7 bases. V was clipped by 1 base and J by 4 bases; unmatched bases: 8. Germline assignment: CDR1 SGHTS and CDR2 YDEGEE. The CDR3 consists of 16 residues.

This clone was detected only a few times. The rearrangement links TRBV10-3 to TRBJ2-3; TRBD2 matches 12 bases. The CDR3 length is 15 residues. Trimming removed 5 bases from V and 5 bases from J; junction bases left unmatched: 5. Germline V CDR1 and CDR2: ENHRY, SYGVKD. The CDR3 coding sequence is TGTGCCATCAGTCCGGGACTAGCGGGTGGAGATACGCAGTATTTT. Amino acid sequence: CAISPGLAGGDTQYF.

The rearrangement uses TRBV5-1 and TRBJ2-1; no reliable D call. The germline gives CDR1 SGHRS, CDR2 YFSETQ. This CDR3 comprises 14 residues. Deletions cut 0 bases from V and 10 bases from J, with 14 bases between. The CDR3 DNA is TGCGCCAGCAGCTTGGGCGACTCCCCTTCGGAGCAGTTCTTC. This sequence encodes CASSLGDSPSEQFF. Drawing the rest from reference TRBV5-1 and TRBJ2-1, the complete variable domain is KAGVTQTPRYLIKTRGQQVTLSCSPISGHRSVSWYQQTPGQGLQFLFEYFSETQRNKGNFPGRFSGRQFSNSRSEMNVSTLELGDSALYLCASSLGDSPSEQFFGPGTRLTVL.

Within the sample, this clone is large. The V gene is TRBV6-6, the J gene TRBJ2-2, with TRBD2 as a possible D gene (5 bases). The CDR3 is 16 amino acids. With 0 bases removed from V and 0 bases from J, the gap between germline ends came to 8 bases. CDR1 and CDR2 (germline): MNHNY, SVGAGI (reference sequence). The CDR3 here is CASSYSRVANTGELFF. CDR3 coding DNA: TGTGCCAGCAGTTACTCGCGGGTCGCGAACACCGGGGAGCTGTTTTTT.

V and J are TRBV9 and TRBJ2-3, with a possible D match to TRBD1 (5 bases). CDR3 length: 15 residues. V lost 0 bases and J lost 2, with 10 bases in between. The germline CDR1 and CDR2 sequences are SGDLS and YYNGEE. The CDR3 protein is CASSVAGHLTDTQYF. The CDR3 DNA sequence: TGTGCCAGCAGCGTAGCCGGACACCTCACAGATACGCAGTATTTT.

This chain uses TRBV5-1 with TRBJ2-5; D unclear. The V and J ends lost 0 bases and 5 bases respectively, with 14 bases between them. This CDR3 has 15 residues. Germline CDR1 SGHRS, CDR2 YFSETQ. The CDR3 DNA sequence: TGCGCCAGCAGCTTGGACCCCCACGGTACGGAGACCCAGTACTTC. This gives the protein CASSLDPHGTETQYF.

This rearrangement joins TRBV7-8 to TRBJ1-5; 9 bases align to TRBD1. Trimming at V came to 4 bases and at J to 6 bases, leaving 1 base not matched to a gene. The CDR3 is made up of 13 amino acids. Germline V gene sequence: CDR1 SGHVS, CDR2 FQNEAQ. In nucleotides, the CDR3 is TGTGCCAGCAGCTCGGGACAGGGTCAGCCCCAGCATTTT. The encoded protein is CASSSGQGQPQHF. Full variable domain (remainder filled in from reference TRBV7-8 and TRBJ1-5): GAGVSQSPRYKVAKRGQDVALRCDPISGHVSLFWYQQALGQGPEFLTYFQNEAQLDKSGLPSDRFFAERPEGSVSTLKIQRTQQEDSAVYLCASSSGQGQPQHFGDGTRLSIL.

The chain joins TRBV1 to TRBJ1-2. TRBV1 is listed as a pseudogene. The CDR3 is 16 residues long. CDR3 in amino acids: CTSRFQIVRKTYGYTF. In DNA, the CDR3 is TGCACCAGCAGATTTCAAATTGTGCGAAAGACCTATGGCTACACCTTC.

This chain links TRBV4-2 with TRBJ2-1, with 8 positions matching TRBD2. The V and J ends lost 1 base and 4 bases, in that order; junction bases with no gene match: 6. This CDR3 is 16 amino acids long. From germline, CDR1 is LGHNA and CDR2 YNFKEQ. In DNA, the CDR3 is TGTGCCAGCAGCCAAGTTCGATCGGGAGGGTACAATGAGCAGTTCTTC. This gives the protein CASSQVRSGGYNEQFF.

The chain couples TRBV7-5 to TRBJ2-1. TRBV7-5 is a listed pseudogene. The CDR3 sequence is 17 residues long. Here the CDR3 reads CASSLLGGGYLNNEQFF. The CDR3 DNA follows: TGTGCCAGCAGCCTACTCGGGGGCGGGTATCTAAACAATGAGCAGTTCTTC.

The chain combines TRBV7-9 with TRBJ2-5; TRBD2 aligns across 9 bases. The CDR3 extends over 18 amino acids. With V trimmed by 5 bases and J by 4 bases, 17 bases remained unmatched. Looked up from germline, CDR1 is SEHNR and CDR2 is FQNEAQ (reference sequence). CDR3 bases: TGTGCCAGCAGCCCCCGCTTAGCGGGAGTTGAGAGTGGAGAGACCCAGTACTTC. This encodes CASSPRLAGVESGETQYF.

The CDR3 DNA reads TGTGCCAGCATCGGGCTGAGCTCTGGAAACACCATATATTTT. It is translated as CASIGLSSGNTIYF. This chain uses TRBV28 with TRBJ1-3; D unclear. V was shortened by 7 bases and J by 0 bases, with 10 bases between the two germline ends. The CDR3 has 14 amino acids. CDR1 is MDHEN, CDR2 SYDVKM, per germline.

This clone appeared once. The rearrangement uses TRBV30 and TRBJ2-1; D is unclear. Trimming pared 0 bases from V and 9 bases from J, leaving 12 bases between. This CDR3 spans 13 amino acids. Germline CDR1 reads GTSNPN; CDR2 reads SVGIG (reference sequence). The CDR3 DNA is TGTGCCTGGAGTGTTATCGCAGGCTCTGAGCAGTTCTTC. Protein sequence: CAWSVIAGSEQFF.

This clone was recorded once. The CDR3 DNA reads TGTGCCAGCAGCTTAGGTGCGGGGAGCAATCAGCCCCAGCATTTT. Translated, it gives CASSLGAGSNQPQHF. This chain connects TRBV11-2 to TRBJ1-5; D is unclear. V lost 1 base and J 1 base, leaving 8 bases between the germline ends. The CDR3 covers 15 residues. CDR1 is SGHAT and CDR2 is FQNNGV in the germline V gene.

This clone was observed a few times. The V gene is TRBV5-4, the J gene TRBJ2-1; 7 bases match TRBD2. V was pared by 0 bases and J by 6 bases, with 6 bases of the junction left unmatched. Germline loops: CDR1 SGHNT, CDR2 YYREEE (reference sequence). CDR3 length equals 15 residues. CDR3 sequence reads: CASSLELAKGNEQFF. The CDR3 DNA reads TGTGCCAGCAGCTTGGAACTAGCGAAGGGCAATGAGCAGTTCTTC. The entire variable domain, with the rest obtained from reference TRBV5-4 and TRBJ2-1, is as follows: ETGVTQSPTHLIKTRGQQVTLRCSSQSGHNTVSWYQQALGQGPQFIFQYYREEENGRGNFPPRFSGLQFPNYSSELNVNALELDDSALYLCASSLELAKGNEQFFGPGTRLTVL.

This CDR3 reads CASSPAGLVNNEQFF. As DNA, the CDR3 is TGTGCCAGCAGCCCCGCGGGACTAGTGAACAATGAGCAGTTCTTC. The chain combines TRBV9 with TRBJ2-1; 8 bases match TRBD2. The CDR3 contains 15 residues. V lost 4 bases, J lost 5 bases, and 8 bases stayed unmatched. The germline V gene encodes CDR1 SGDLS and CDR2 YYNGEE.

The V and J genes are TRBV4-1 and TRBJ1-4, with 7 bases matching TRBD1. CDR3 size: 14 residues. Germline CDR1 and CDR2: MGHRA and YSYEKL. V lost 4 bases, J lost 4 bases, and 3 bases stayed unmatched. The CDR3, as DNA: TGCGCCAGCAGCCTGGGACAGATTAATGAAAAACTGTTTTTT. It is translated as CASSLGQINEKLFF.

The chain uses TRBV7-9 and TRBJ1-6; D is ambiguous. The CDR3 sequence is 15 residues long. The V end was cut by 2 bases, the J end by 0 bases, with 5 bases between. Germline CDR1 SEHNR, CDR2 FQNEAQ (reference sequence). The CDR3 DNA reads TGTGCCAGCAGCTTATGGGGCTCCTATAATTCACCCCTCCACTTT. Amino acids: CASSLWGSYNSPLHF.

J is TRBJ2-3 and V is TRBV7-9; TRBD1 agrees at 9 bases. Germline CDR1 is SEHNR and CDR2 is FQNEAQ (reference sequence). CDR3 length equals 14 residues. The J segment lost 4 bases and the V segment lost 5 bases, leaving 4 bases of the junction unmatched. The CDR3 sequence is CASSADRGADTQYF. CDR3 DNA: TGTGCCAGCAGCGCGGACAGGGGTGCAGATACGCAGTATTTT.

The count of this clone is one. The chain couples TRBV27 to TRBJ2-7; TRBD1 matches at 10 bases. V gave up 7 bases and J gave up 7 bases; unmatched junction bases: 13. Germline CDR1 and CDR2: MNHEY and SMNVEV (reference sequence). The CDR3 has 15 amino acids. The CDR3: CASTTWDRGVVEQYF. The CDR3 nucleotides read TGTGCCAGCACGACATGGGACAGGGGTGTGGTGGAGCAGTACTTC.

This clone was recorded only once. The rearrangement uses TRBV5-6 and TRBJ2-5; D is possibly TRBD2 (6 bases). Germline CDR1 reads SGHDT; CDR2 reads YYEEEE. The CDR3 consists of 13 residues. V was cut by 4 bases and J by 8 bases, with 15 bases left in between. CDR3 in DNA: TGTGCCAGCAGCCCGGGACTGGTCGTTACCCAGTACTTC. The encoded protein is CASSPGLVVTQYF.

The V and J genes are TRBV23-1 and TRBJ1-5; D gene ambiguous. TRBV23-1 falls under the ORF class, with uncertain function. V shed 4 bases and J shed 6 bases, with 16 bases lying between them. The CDR3 is 15 amino acids. Written as DNA, the CDR3 is TGCGCCAGCAGTCGCCCCAGCGGTATGGGTCAGCCCCAGCATTTT. Translated, it gives CASSRPSGMGQPQHF.

This chain joins TRBV30 and TRBJ1-3; D is unclear. The CDR3 covers 13 residues. V lost 3 bases, J lost 6 bases, and 12 bases lay in between. Germline values: CDR1 GTSNPN, CDR2 SVGIG (reference sequence). CDR3 amino acids: CAWRLAGLNTIYF. The CDR3 coding sequence is TGTGCCTGGAGATTGGCGGGCCTAAACACCATATATTTT. The full variable domain, in which reference TRBV30 and TRBJ1-3 provide the parts outside the CDR3, is SQTIHQWPATLVQPVGSPLSLECTVEGTSNPNLYWYRQAAGRGLQLLFYSVGIGQISSEVPQNLSASRPQDRQFILSSKKLLLSDSGFYLCAWRLAGLNTIYFGEGSWLTVV.

J is TRBJ2-7 and V is TRBV7-3, with D maybe TRBD2 (6 bases). This CDR3 is built from 15 residues. Per the germline V gene, CDR1 is SGHTA and CDR2 is FQGTGA. Trimming cost V 2 bases and J 3 bases, with 14 bases left between them. As DNA, the CDR3 is TGTGCCAGCAGCTTAGGAGGGACCTGCGGCTACGAGCAGTACTTC. Protein sequence: CASSLGGTCGYEQYF.

The rearrangement joins TRBV5-1 to TRBJ2-1; D is ambiguous. Trimming took off 1 base at V and 7 bases at J, with 6 bases between the two ends. Per germline, CDR1 SGHRS and CDR2 YFSETQ. This CDR3 comprises 12 residues. CDR3 sequence (DNA): TGCGCCAGCAGCTTGATGCTTAATGAGCAGTTCTTC. Translating it yields CASSLMLNEQFF.

The rearrangement links TRBV13 to TRBJ2-1; 9 bases are a match to TRBD1. This CDR3 spans 16 amino acids. Germline V gene data show CDR1 as PRHDT and CDR2 as FYEKMQ (reference sequence). Losses at the gene ends were 6 bases for V and 10 bases for J; bases not matched to a gene: 16. This CDR3 reads CASRDTYRGRAGEQFF. DNA for the CDR3: TGTGCCAGCAGAGACACATACAGGGGGCGGGCGGGCGAGCAGTTCTTC.

This clone is medium-sized (0.01 to 0.1%). The chain recombines TRBV19 with TRBJ2-1; D unclear. The CDR3 spans 12 residues. Germline CDR1 and CDR2: LNHDA and SQIVND (reference sequence). The ends were cut back, 4 bases at V and 1 base at J, with 2 bases in the middle. The CDR3 loop is CASSNSYNEQFF. The CDR3 DNA is TGTGCCAGTAGTAATTCCTACAATGAGCAGTTCTTC.

The genes are TRBV7-9 and TRBJ1-1, with 7 bases fitting TRBD1. This CDR3 has 17 amino acids. Germline values: CDR1 SEHNR, CDR2 FQNEAQ (reference sequence). V lost 5 bases and J lost 4; bases outside the gene matches: 16. The DNA of the CDR3 is TGTGCCAGCAGCCCGAATAGGGACAGTTATCGTGTCACTGAAGCTTTCTTT. Translated, it gives CASSPNRDSYRVTEAFF.